This T cell receptor (beta chain) was identified during a study of identical twins. TCRdb called the 5' RACE reads again in MiXCR, with one record for every CDR3 protein. The table has a few hundred thousand distinct CDR3 sequences, approximately 25% seen once. Germline V gene data show CDR1 as MNHNS and CDR2 as SASEGT. V was clipped by 6 bases and J by 4 bases, with 12 bases between them. The CDR3 has 13 residues. The sample was also linked to a second study, of T cells expressing NK-cell markers.

Sequenced input: CD4+ T cells sorted from blood. This receptor was taken from a woman aged 18 to 35 in good health. This chain connects TRBV6-1 to TRBJ1-2, with a tentative D call TRBD1 (5 bases). CDR3 nucleotides: TGTGCCAGCAGGGCAGGGTTGGTCTATGGCTACACCTTC. Encoded protein: CASRAGLVYGYTF.